The present entry profiles one TCR beta chain with its context. This clonotype has ten or more counts. Its specific antigen is unknown. Per-base quality was not reported, and no clone a single base away is much larger than it. Receptor libraries were prepared by multiplex PCR. For sequencing, an Illumina HiSeq 4000 was employed. To build TCR beta libraries, CDR3 regions were amplified by Arm-PCR using iRepertoire HTBI primers. Gel purification was performed on PCR products prior to sequencing. In the original analysis: A total of 62 TRBV and some 15 TRBJ segments were identified across samples and were used for gene usage analysis of CDR3 amino acid clonotypes. Filtered high-quality paired reads were merged into contigs using COPE and FqMerger. Contigs were aligned with BLAST to IMGT TRBV, TRBD and TRBJ reference genes, and CDR3 was defined per IMGT. Clonotypes above 0.1% frequency were classified as highly expanded clones. Repertoire diversity was measured by Shannon entropy, and V-J evenness by the Gini coefficient. A clonotype was considered public if more than one individual shared it. TCRdb applied fastp at Q25 and MiXCR to the public reads, then kept only in-frame beta chains. For every CDR3 protein sequence, its rows merge into one entry that carries the most common genes and DNA. The V and J calls follow TCRdb's processing rather than the paper's. The sample contains around 400,000 distinct CDR3 sequences, around 15% of them found a single time. Jointly, the top ten make up 22% of the sample.

Per the publication, the time point label means: newly diagnosed GD, antithyroid drugs for less than 3 months. RNA was extracted from PBMCs in TRIzol for both TCR sequencing and RNA sequencing. The diagnosis of Graves' disease followed American Thyroid Association guidelines. Patients for the study were recruited at an endocrinology department in Xi'an, China. From each patient, about 8.9 milliliters of peripheral blood was collected into an EDTA anticoagulant tube. PBMCs were isolated by Ficoll Paque Plus density gradient separation without further T cell sorting. An Agilent 2100 Bioanalyzer and agarose gel were used to check RNA quality, and a NanoDrop 2000 was used to measure RNA concentration. From the cysteine up to the phenylalanine, the CDR3 has a length of 14 residues. Just the 42-base CDR3 DNA is kept, in frame starting at base 1. Based on the germline V gene (reference sequence), the CDR1 and CDR2 sequences are GTSNPN and SVGIG. The germline V end is reduced by 3 bases and the J end by 1 base; junction bases left unmatched: 5.

This entry belongs to a study of regulatory T cells in long-lasting Graves disease (dated by TCRdb to the early 2020s). About the full investigation: Newly diagnosed Graves' disease patients had taken antithyroid drugs for less than 3 months. Peripheral blood TCR sequencing and RNA sequencing compared persistent Graves' disease patients with newly diagnosed Graves' disease patients. A total of about 35 samples underwent TCR sequencing: approximately 13 from persistent and some 20 from newly diagnosed Graves' disease patients. The study was registered as a clinical trial and conducted in China. Paper-wide results and their limitations: TRBV28, TRBJ1-2 and TRBJ2-5 were preferentially used in persistent disease, while TRBV20-1 and TRBJ2-1 were favored in newly diagnosed disease. Because the primary lesion, thyroid tissue, could not be accessed, the study looked at peripheral blood alone. The small sample size was acknowledged by the authors as a limitation that may reduce accuracy. Persistent patients shared more public clonotypes among themselves (around 3,000) than newly diagnosed patients did (approximately 870). Sequencing and analysis were restricted to the TCR beta chain. Persistent Graves' disease patients showed lower TCR Shannon entropy and fewer highly expanded clones than newly diagnosed patients, suggesting clonal expansion.

The TCR was taken from a female donor with Graves disease. Rearrangement joined TRBV30 to TRBJ2-7, with 8 junctional bases fitting TRBD1. The sequencing here drew on peripheral blood mononuclear cells (PBMCs), taken at new diagnosis, from a patient treated with antithyroid drugs. The CDR3 protein: CAWRSTGASYEQYF. The sequenced DNA: TGTGCCTGGAGGTCGACAGGGGCTTCCTACGAGCAGTACTTC.